The 30 T cell receptor beta chains below were found in one sample sequenced in a study of tumor and adjacent non-tumor tissue in lung cancer. The library came from three nested PCR rounds adapted from ARM-PCR protocols. MiXCR, applied by TCRdb to the multiplex PCR reads, yields one record per CDR3 protein. The sample carries 69,000 or so distinct CDR3 sequences, around three quarters recorded once. The template was RNA from unsorted bulk tissue. The sequencing sample was made of lung tumor tissue. The receptors here all came from a man in his sixties with non-small cell lung cancer.

This rearrangement joins TRBV6-1 to TRBJ1-1; D is ambiguous. Germline lookup yields CDR1 MNHNS and CDR2 SASEGT. The germline V and J ends were trimmed by 2 bases and 4 bases, with 8 bases remaining between them. The CDR3 totals 13 residues. The CDR3 sequence: CASSELGFTEAFF. The CDR3 coding sequence is TGTGCCAGCAGTGAACTAGGGTTCACTGAAGCTTTCTTT.

The V call is TRBV10-1, the J call TRBJ2-1; TRBD1 agrees at 7 bases. The CDR3 runs to 16 residues. V was pared by 4 bases and J by 4 bases, with 10 bases of the junction left unmatched. Germline V CDR1 and CDR2: WNHNN, SYGVQD (reference sequence). This CDR3 reads CASSGLTGCLYNEQFF. The CDR3 DNA follows: TGCGCCAGCAGTGGGTTGACAGGGTGTCTGTACAATGAGCAGTTCTTC.

J is TRBJ2-7 and V is TRBV20-1, with D uncertain. Germline values: CDR1 DFQATT, CDR2 SNEGSKA (reference sequence). The V and J ends lost 6 bases and 5 bases respectively, with 14 bases between them. This CDR3 is 12 amino acids long. The CDR3 DNA sequence: TGCAGTGCCACGGAGAGACCCGACGAGCAGTACTTC. Amino acids: CSATERPDEQYF.

Concerning this clonotype: A much bigger clone sits one base away, suggesting this may be a read error. The chain employs TRBV20-1 and TRBJ2-5, with TRBD1 matching over 7 bases. The CDR3 totals 14 residues. Germline CDR1 is DFQATT and CDR2 is SNEGSKA (reference sequence). DNA of the CDR3: TGCGGTGCTAGATTCAGGACAGGACAAGGGACCCAGTACTTC. Translated, it gives CGARFRTGQGTQYF.

About this clonotype: The junction does not match germline at one end; this may be a read error. The gene calls are TRBV20-1 and TRBJ1-1, with D possibly being TRBD1 (5 bases). This CDR3 has 14 residues. Germline V lookup: CDR1 DFQATT, CDR2 SNEGSKA (reference sequence). This CDR3 reads CGARGTTWGTEAFF. The CDR3 DNA reads as TGCGGTGCTAGAGGGACGACATGGGGTACTGAAGCTTTCTTT.

Worth noting for this clonotype: Mismatch with germline at one junction end may stem from a read error. V usage is TRBV6-1 and J usage is TRBJ1-3; D call uncertain. Germline lookup yields CDR1 MNHNS and CDR2 SASEGT. This CDR3 region has 13 residues. CDR3 in DNA: TGTGCGAGCAAACGGGGTTCTGGAAACACCATATATTTT. Residues: CASKRGSGNTIYF.

A remark on this clonotype: A junction end diverges from the germline sequence, so it may reflect a read error. The gene calls are TRBV20-1 and TRBJ1-2; TRBD1 aligns across 7 bases. This CDR3 is 16 amino acids long. Germline lookup yields CDR1 DFQATT and CDR2 SNEGSKA (reference sequence). CDR3 DNA sequence: TGCATTGCTATACCTGAGACAGGGAATGACCCCTATGGCTACACCTTC. Protein: CIAIPETGNDPYGYTF.

Comments on this clonotype: One junction end does not reproduce the germline sequence, and a read error may be involved. The gene calls are TRBV6-6 and TRBJ2-7; 12 nucleotides line up with TRBD1. Looked up from germline, CDR1 is MNHNY and CDR2 is SVGAGI (reference sequence). CDR3 length equals 15 residues. CDR3 protein: CASNGGQGASYEHYF. The CDR3 region has the DNA TGTGCCAGCAATGGGGGACAGGGGGCCTCCTACGAGCACTACTTC.

A single count supports this clonotype. The junction differs from germline at one of its ends, possibly a read error. The chain couples TRBV10-3 to TRBJ2-2, with a tentative D call TRBD2 (5 bases). CDR1 is ENHRY and CDR2 is SYGVKD in the germline V gene. This CDR3 contains 14 residues. The CDR3 is CAINTGIGAGELFF. For the CDR3, the DNA is TGTGCAATCAACACCGGGATTGGAGCCGGGGAGCTGTTTTTT.

The J gene is TRBJ1-1, the V gene TRBV6-2 or TRBV6-3; 7 bases are shared with TRBD1. This CDR3 spans 13 amino acids. Germline V gene lookup returns CDR1 MNHEY and CDR2 SVGEGT. V dropped 5 bases and J dropped 7; count of bases not matched to a gene: 7. The CDR3 region has the DNA TGTGCCAGCAGTCGAGACAGGGTTTATGAAGCTTTCTTT. Translating it yields CASSRDRVYEAFF.

Comments on this clonotype: The germline gene is not matched at one end of the junction; a read error may be the cause. The chain links TRBV7-9 to TRBJ1-5; TRBD1 agrees at 8 bases. Germline V CDR1 and CDR2: SEHNR, FQNEAQ (reference sequence). CDR3 length: 14 residues. This CDR3 is CTSSPDRVDQPQHF. CDR3 in DNA: TGTACCAGCAGCCCGGACAGGGTGGATCAGCCCCAGCATTTT.

With respect to this clonotype: A much larger clone differs from this one at a single base, so this may be a read error. This chain links TRBV12-3 or TRBV12-4 with TRBJ2-5; either TRBD1 or TRBD2 may fit D (5 bases each). The length of the CDR3 is 14 residues. The DNA of the CDR3 is TGTGCCCGCAGTTTAGCGCAGGGATGGGAGACCCAGTACTTC. Its protein product is CARSLAQGWETQYF.

Remarks on this clonotype: One junction end disagrees with the germline gene, perhaps due to a read error. V usage is TRBV6-2 or TRBV6-3 and J usage is TRBJ1-6, with no clear D. The germline V gene has CDR1 MNHEY and CDR2 SVGEGT. The CDR3 loop spans 14 amino acids. The CDR3 DNA reads as TGTACCAGCTGGTCGGTTATAAGGAATTCACCACTCCACTTT. Translated: CTSWSVIRNSPLHF.

A word on this clonotype: A read error may account for a junction end that differs from germline. V gene TRBV12-3 or TRBV12-4 combines with J gene TRBJ2-1; 11 positions agree with TRBD2. The CDR3 has 15 amino acids. CDR3 nucleotide sequence: TGTGTCAGCACCCCGGGATTAGCGGGGGGGCATGAGCAGTTCTTC. Translated, it gives CVSTPGLAGGHEQFF.

V gene TRBV5-5 combines with J gene TRBJ1-5; perhaps TRBD1 as D (5 bases). Trimming cost V 0 bases and J 4 bases, with 14 bases left between them. The CDR3 consists of 16 residues. CDR1 is SGHKS, CDR2 YYEKEE, per germline (reference sequence). CDR3 in DNA: TGTGCCAGCAGCTTGGTCGGGGGGGAGAGAAATCAGCCCCAGCATTTT. Translated, it gives CASSLVGGERNQPQHF.

For this clonotype: At one end the junction does not follow the germline gene, possibly because of a read error. The rearrangement joins TRBV29-1 to TRBJ2-3, with a tentative D call TRBD2 (6 bases). The CDR3 runs 11 residues. The germline V gene has CDR1 SQVTM and CDR2 ANQGSEA. CDR3: CAGRYTDTQYF. In DNA, the CDR3 is TGCGCGGGACGGTACACAGATACGCAATATTTT.

This clonotype was counted between two and nine times. The V gene is TRBV30, the J gene TRBJ1-2, with D unclear. The length of the CDR3 is 13 residues. Per the germline V gene, CDR1 is GTSNPN and CDR2 is SVGIG (reference sequence). With 0 bases removed from V and 4 bases from J, the gap between germline ends came to 9 bases. The CDR3 loop is CAWSVGYFYGYTF. Here the CDR3 DNA reads TGTGCCTGGAGTGTCGGGTACTTCTATGGCTACACCTTC.

This clonotype showed up just a few times. The chain recombines TRBV6-4 with TRBJ2-7; 12 bases align to TRBD1. V lost 9 bases and J lost 4; bases outside the gene matches: 4. CDR1 is MRHNA, CDR2 SNTAGT, per germline. The CDR3 totals 13 residues. CDR3 in amino acids: CARGQGARYEQYF. The CDR3 region has the DNA TGTGCCAGGGGACAGGGGGCGAGGTACGAGCAGTACTTC.

This chain connects TRBV29-1 to TRBJ2-2; TRBD1 is a possible D gene (5 bases). The CDR3 covers 13 residues. Trimming took off 5 bases at V and 13 bases at J, with 20 bases between the two ends. The germline CDR1 and CDR2 sequences are SQVTM and ANQGSEA. CDR3 region: CSVMLTGRKGLFF. The CDR3 nucleotides are TGCAGCGTTATGCTAACAGGTAGGAAGGGGCTGTTTTTT.

The rearrangement links TRBV6-5 to TRBJ2-6; 9 bases align to TRBD1. V lost 2 bases, J lost 4 bases, and 15 bases stayed unmatched. Germline lookup yields CDR1 MNHEY and CDR2 SVGAGI. CDR3 size: 20 residues. The CDR3 region has the DNA TGTGCCAGCAGTTACCTCCTAAGAACAGGGGGCGTGTTGGGGGCCAACGTCCTGACTTTC. Its protein product is CASSYLLRTGGVLGANVLTF.

As concerns this clonotype: A read error may produce the germline difference seen at one junction end. The gene calls are TRBV20-1 and TRBJ2-1, with unresolved D. Germline V CDR1 and CDR2: DFQATT, SNEGSKA (reference sequence). This CDR3 is 15 amino acids long. The DNA for the CDR3 is TGCAGTGCTAGGGGAACAGCACAGAACTACAAAGAGCAGTTCTTC. Translated, it gives CSARGTAQNYKEQFF.

A word on this clonotype: The CDR3 does not close with the conserved phenylalanine or tryptophan, likely indicating a read error. This chain joins TRBV20-1 and TRBJ1-5; no reliable D call. There are 16 residues in the CDR3. Trimming stripped 2 bases from V and 2 bases from J, with 16 bases between. In germline, CDR1 is DFQATT, CDR2 SNEGSKA (reference sequence). The CDR3 coding sequence is TGCAGTGCTAGATTTGGAGAGACCAGCGGCAATCAGCCCCAGCATTAT. Translating gives CSARFGETSGNQPQHY.

Turning to this clonotype: The conserved closing phenylalanine or tryptophan is absent in this CDR3, likely reflecting a read error. This chain uses TRBV6-1 with TRBJ2-2; 12 bases map to TRBD1. Germline CDR1 reads MNHNS; CDR2 reads SASEGT. The CDR3 consists of 17 residues. The CDR3 is CASSVGQGASNTGKLFL. DNA of the CDR3: TGTGCCAGCAGTGTGGGACAGGGGGCTTCGAACACCGGGAAGCTGTTTCTT.

In regard to this clonotype: Compared with germline, one end of the junction differs, possibly owing to a read error. This sequence joins TRBV20-1 and TRBJ2-5; D is uncertain. Germline values: CDR1 DFQATT, CDR2 SNEGSKA (reference sequence). The CDR3 spans 15 residues. The CDR3 protein is CSARPVVSVQEAQYF. DNA of the CDR3: TGCAGTGCTAGACCAGTAGTATCAGTCCAAGAGGCCCAGTACTTC.

For this clonotype: The germline gene is not matched at one end of the junction; a read error may be the cause. This chain joins TRBV11-1 and TRBJ1-1; D gene uncertain. Germline values: CDR1 SGHAT, CDR2 FQDESV (reference sequence). The CDR3 extends over 12 amino acids. In DNA, the CDR3 is TGTGTCAGCAGCCGCGATCGAGGTGAAGCTTTCTTT. This sequence encodes CVSSRDRGEAFF.

The chain combines TRBV20-1 with TRBJ2-7, with 8 bases that match TRBD2. The V gene end was trimmed by 1 base and the J gene end by 4 bases; junction bases not matched to a gene: 6. Germline CDR1 and CDR2: DFQATT and SNEGSKA (reference sequence). The length of the CDR3 is 14 residues. CDR3 residues: CSARVGGGRYEQYF. CDR3 nucleotides: TGCAGTGCTAGAGTGGGCGGGGGGCGATACGAGCAGTACTTC.

On this clonotype itself: At one end the junction does not follow the germline gene, possibly because of a read error. The V gene is TRBV20-1, the J gene TRBJ2-2, with 7 bases that match TRBD2. The CDR3 has 16 residues. Germline V gene sequence: CDR1 DFQATT, CDR2 SNEGSKA (reference sequence). This CDR3 is CSARDPGTINTGEPFF. The CDR3 nucleotides are TGCAGTGCTAGAGACCCCGGGACTATCAACACCGGGGAGCCGTTTTTT.

This clonotype was seen a handful of times. At one end the junction does not follow the germline gene, possibly because of a read error. The V gene is TRBV6-5, the J gene TRBJ2-2; D call uncertain. The germline gives CDR1 MNHEY, CDR2 SVGAGI. This CDR3 spans 13 amino acids. For the CDR3, the DNA is TGTGCCGGCAGTTATAAGGCAGGCGAGGAGCTATTTTTT. This encodes CAGSYKAGEELFF.

This chain joins TRBV6-7 and TRBJ2-3; TRBD2 is a possible D gene (5 bases). TRBV6-7 is given ORF status, its function remaining uncertain. The CDR3 contains 16 residues. V lost 3 bases to trimming and J lost 4 bases, with 17 bases between them. The CDR3 nucleotides read TGTGCCAGCAGTTATACGAGAGTGAGGGCGGCAGATACGCAGTATTTT. It is translated as CASSYTRVRAADTQYF.

Concerning this clonotype: The final CDR3 position lacks the conserved phenylalanine or tryptophan, pointing to a likely read error. The chain combines TRBV12-3 or TRBV12-4 with TRBJ1-5, with D tentatively TRBD1 (6 bases). The CDR3 length is 13 residues. The CDR3 reads CTSSYDRTQPQHS. In nucleotides, the CDR3 is TGTACCAGCAGCTACGACAGGACCCAGCCCCAGCATTCT.